Listed here is a single T cell receptor beta chain. The antigen is undetermined. Naive CD8+ T cells carried a CD45RO-CCR7+CD27+CD95- phenotype. The CDR3 loop spans 17 amino acids. Germline V gene data show CDR1 as SQVTM and CDR2 as ANQGSEA. This sample stems from a study of CXCR3-negative and CXCR3-positive naive CD8 T cells. Study results and limitations: Memory cells showed distinct TRBV-TRBJ patterns, while the two naive subsets matched. Memory CD8+ cells had much lower diversity, and both naive subsets had comparably high diversity. Naive cells positive for CXCR3 carried more hydrophobic TRB CDR3s than CXCR3-negative ones. It was found that naive subsets had comparable surface CD5, and TCR strength was inferred from TRB CDR3 properties.

UMI-tagged TRB cDNA libraries were built via 5' RACE. TCRdb reprocessed the 5' RACE reads and reports one entry per CDR3 protein, with no DNA. The sample features around 80,000 distinct CDR3 sequences, with approximately 0.6% in its top ten. The source of this sequence is a human donor in good health. Some clones in this sample may be carry-over from other donors' samples. The V and J genes are TRBV29-1 and TRBJ2-7; there is no DNA to check the TCRdb D call of TRBD2. Sequences were obtained from naive CXCR3+ CD8+ T cells from blood. The subset here: CD45RO-CCR7+CD27+CD95- naive CD8+ T cells expressing CXCR3 (TNR3+). CDR3 amino acids: CSVESQTSGGLSYEQYF.